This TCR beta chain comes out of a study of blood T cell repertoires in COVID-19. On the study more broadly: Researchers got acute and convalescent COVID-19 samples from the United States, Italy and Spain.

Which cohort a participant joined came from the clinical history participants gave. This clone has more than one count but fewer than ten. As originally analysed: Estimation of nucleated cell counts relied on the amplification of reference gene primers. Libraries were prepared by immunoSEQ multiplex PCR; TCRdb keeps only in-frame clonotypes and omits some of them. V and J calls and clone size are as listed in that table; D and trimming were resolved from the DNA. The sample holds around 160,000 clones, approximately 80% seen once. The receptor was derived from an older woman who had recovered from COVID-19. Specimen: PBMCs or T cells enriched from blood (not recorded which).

The CDR3 sequence: CASSSRENTEAFF. As DNA, the CDR3 is TGTGCCAGCAGTTCCAGGGAGAACACTGAAGCTTTCTTT. The chain combines TRBV12-3 or TRBV12-4 with TRBJ1-1, with D possibly being TRBD1 (5 bases). This CDR3 has 13 residues. V shed 4 bases and J shed 1 base, with 7 bases lying between them.